The 22 T cell receptor beta chains listed next were all sequenced from one sample in a study of monozygotic twins with cystic fibrosis. Profiled with immunoSEQ multiplex PCR; TCRdb holds only in-frame clones, not every one. The data contain about 15,000 clones, more than 75% of them seen just once; the ten biggest clones take up roughly 1%. The source material was blood. The receptor set was obtained from a boy aged 5-17 years with cystic fibrosis.

The rearrangement links TRBV19 to TRBJ2-5; maybe TRBD2 (6 bases). V was clipped by 5 bases and J by 10 bases, with 17 bases between them. The germline V gene has CDR1 LNHDA and CDR2 SQIVND (reference sequence). CDR3 length: 13 residues. For the CDR3, the DNA is TGTGCCAGTAGTTCAACCCCACCCGGGGGCCAGTACTTC. Amino acid sequence: CASSSTPPGGQYF.

The chain uses TRBV30 and TRBJ2-7; D gene unclear. V lost 2 bases and J lost 0, with 8 bases in between. From germline, CDR1 is GTSNPN and CDR2 SVGIG (reference sequence). CDR3 length: 13 amino acids. CDR3 sequence reads: CAWSTMSSYEQYF. The CDR3 DNA reads TGTGCCTGGAGTACGATGAGCTCCTACGAGCAGTACTTC.

The rearrangement links TRBV9 to TRBJ2-5; no firm D call. The CDR3 length is 15 residues. V was cut by 0 bases and J by 2 bases, with 11 bases left in between. CDR1 is SGDLS, CDR2 YYNGEE, per germline. The CDR3 reads CASSVAPVEQETQYF. Written as DNA, the CDR3 is TGTGCCAGCAGCGTAGCCCCGGTCGAACAAGAGACCCAGTACTTC. The full variable domain, with the rest looked up from reference TRBV9 and TRBJ2-5, is DSGVTQTPKHLITATGQRVTLRCSPRSGDLSVYWYQQSLDQGLQFLIQYYNGEERAKGNILERFSAQQFPDLHSELNLSSLELGDSALYFCASSVAPVEQETQYFGPGTRLLVL.

This chain uses TRBV11-2 with TRBJ2-3; weak D call: TRBD2 (6 bases). CDR3 length: 15 residues. Trimming stripped 5 bases from V and 7 bases from J, with 19 bases between. Per germline, CDR1 SGHAT and CDR2 FQNNGV. The CDR3 nucleotides read TGTGCCAGCAGCCAGGGACTTCCTTCCAGTAATACGCAGTATTTT. Translated: CASSQGLPSSNTQYF.

The chain combines TRBV28 with TRBJ2-7, with D possibly TRBD2 on 5 matching bases. The CDR3 covers 13 residues. Germline V gene data show CDR1 as MDHEN and CDR2 as SYDVKM. Trimming took 5 bases from V and 4 from J, leaving 12 bases between them. CDR3 nucleotides: TGTGCCAGCAGTGGCGGGCCGCGGTACGAGCAGTACTTC. This translates into CASSGGPRYEQYF.

V and J are TRBV2 and TRBJ1-2; tentatively, D is TRBD1 (5 bases). The V gene lost 6 bases and the J gene lost 4 bases, with 12 bases spanning the gap. The germline V gene has CDR1 SNHLY and CDR2 FYNNEI. CDR3 length: 13 residues. The chain's CDR3 is CASSLGPRYGYTF. The CDR3 bases are TGTGCCAGCAGCTTGGGACCACGCTATGGCTACACCTTC.

The rearrangement uses TRBV9 and TRBJ2-7, with a tentative D call TRBD1 (5 bases). Deletions cut 0 bases from V and 5 bases from J, with 15 bases between. Germline lookup yields CDR1 SGDLS and CDR2 YYNGEE. There are 15 residues in the CDR3. DNA for the CDR3: TGTGCCAGCAGCGTAGGTAACAGGAAAACAGACGAGCAGTACTTC. This sequence encodes CASSVGNRKTDEQYF. Supplemented by reference TRBV9 and TRBJ2-7, the full variable domain reads DSGVTQTPKHLITATGQRVTLRCSPRSGDLSVYWYQQSLDQGLQFLIQYYNGEERAKGNILERFSAQQFPDLHSELNLSSLELGDSALYFCASSVGNRKTDEQYFGPGTRLTVT.

This rearrangement joins TRBV7-9 to TRBJ2-5; 7 bases fit TRBD1. The CDR3 is made up of 18 amino acids. The J segment lost 2 bases and the V segment lost 2 bases, leaving 14 bases of the junction unmatched. From germline, CDR1 is SEHNR and CDR2 FQNEAQ (reference sequence). Here the CDR3 reads CASSLIFVVNRGQETQYF. Written as DNA, the CDR3 is TGTGCCAGCAGCTTAATTTTCGTGGTTAACAGGGGACAAGAGACCCAGTACTTC.

The chain is built from TRBV7-9 and TRBJ2-5, with 7 nucleotides matching TRBD2. CDR3 length: 11 residues. Trimming cost V 7 bases and J 8 bases; bases outside gene matches: 4. CDR1 and CDR2 (germline): SEHNR, FQNEAQ (reference sequence). CDR3 region: CASMRGFTQYF. CDR3 DNA sequence: TGTGCCAGCATGCGGGGGTTCACCCAGTACTTC.

This clone was observed a single time. CDR3 loop: CSAISTDTQYF. The DNA for the CDR3 is TGCAGTGCTATCAGCACAGATACGCAGTATTTT. The V call is TRBV20-1, the J call TRBJ2-3; no reliable D call. This CDR3 contains 11 residues. V lost 4 bases to trimming and J lost 0 bases, with 2 bases between them. Germline CDR1 is DFQATT and CDR2 is SNEGSKA (reference sequence).

The V gene is TRBV5-1, the J gene TRBJ2-2; 8 bases fit TRBD2. CDR3 length: 17 residues. In germline, CDR1 is SGHRS, CDR2 YFSETQ. V shed 4 bases and J 0 bases; nucleotides not matched to a gene: 8. The CDR3, as DNA: TGCGCCAGCAGCCGGATGACTAGCGCATCGAACACCGGGGAGCTGTTTTTT. Translated: CASSRMTSASNTGELFF.

This clone was recorded only once. The chain joins TRBV15 to TRBJ2-1, with TRBD2 as a possible D gene (5 bases). Germline V lookup: CDR1 LNHNV, CDR2 YYDKDF (reference sequence). Deletions cut 1 base from V and 5 bases from J, with 15 bases between. The CDR3 has 16 residues. Written as DNA, the CDR3 is TGTGCCACCAGCAGAGGGCTAGCATCAAGTCACAATGAGCAGTTCTTC. It translates to CATSRGLASSHNEQFF. The whole variable domain, remainder taken from reference TRBV15 and TRBJ2-1, is DAMVIQNPRYQVTQFGKPVTLSCSQTLNHNVMYWYQQKSSQAPKLLFHYYDKDFNNEADTPDNFQSRRPNTSFCFLDIRSPGLGDTAMYLCATSRGLASSHNEQFFGPGTRLTVL.

The genes are TRBV5-6 and TRBJ1-3; unclear D gene. V was pared by 0 bases and J by 0 bases, with 10 bases between. This CDR3 has 16 amino acids. Germline V CDR1 and CDR2: SGHDT, YYEEEE. CDR3 DNA sequence: TGTGCCAGCAGCTTGGACTCCGATTTCTCTGGAAACACCATATATTTT. Translating gives CASSLDSDFSGNTIYF. Variable domain in full (rest from reference TRBV5-6 and TRBJ1-3): DAGVTQSPTHLIKTRGQQVTLRCSPKSGHDTVSWYQQALGQGPQFIFQYYEEEERQRGNFPDRFSGHQFPNYSSELNVNALLLGDSALYLCASSLDSDFSGNTIYFGEGSWLTVV.

This clone came up a few times. This chain joins TRBV5-1 and TRBJ1-1; 7 nucleotides align to TRBD1. V lost 0 bases to trimming and J lost 0 bases; unmatched junction nucleotides: 5. CDR3 size: 16 residues. Germline assignment: CDR1 SGHRS and CDR2 YFSETQ. CDR3 protein: CASSLGNRGLNTEAFF. CDR3 DNA: TGCGCCAGCAGCTTGGGCAACAGGGGACTGAACACTGAAGCTTTCTTT.

The gene calls are TRBV5-1 and TRBJ2-5, with 8 bases fitting TRBD2. Germline V CDR1 and CDR2: SGHRS, YFSETQ. CDR3 size: 14 residues. V shed 1 base and J 1 base; nucleotides not matched to a gene: 0. The DNA of the CDR3 is TGCGCCAGCAGCTTGACTAGCGGCCAAGAGACCCAGTACTTC. Translating it yields CASSLTSGQETQYF. Based on the CDR3 plus reference TRBV5-1 and TRBJ2-5, the full variable domain is KAGVTQTPRYLIKTRGQQVTLSCSPISGHRSVSWYQQTPGQGLQFLFEYFSETQRNKGNFPGRFSGRQFSNSRSEMNVSTLELGDSALYLCASSLTSGQETQYFGPGTRLLVL.

This clone was recorded only once. The chain uses TRBV28 and TRBJ1-2, with D unclear. The germline V gene has CDR1 MDHEN and CDR2 SYDVKM. The CDR3 contains 15 residues. Trimming left V 0 bases short and J 2 bases short, with 10 bases between. The CDR3 nucleotides are TGTGCCAGCAGTTTATGGGGAATTAAAAACTATGGCTACACCTTC. This encodes CASSLWGIKNYGYTF.

The chain is built from TRBV11-3 and TRBJ2-3, with D perhaps being TRBD1 or TRBD2 (6 bases each). Trimming shortened V by 5 bases and J by 2 bases, and 14 bases separated the two germline ends. The CDR3 consists of 15 residues. CDR1 is SGHNT and CDR2 is YENEEA in the germline V gene. The CDR3: CASSRQGGFTDTQYF. The CDR3 bases are TGTGCCAGCAGCCGACAAGGGGGGTTCACAGATACGCAGTATTTT.

In its sample, this clone was seen once. The chain combines TRBV15 with TRBJ2-3; TRBD1 matches 9 bases. The CDR3 consists of 15 residues. V was pared by 3 bases and J by 0 bases, with 1 base of the junction left unmatched. CDR1 and CDR2 (germline): LNHNV, YYDKDF (reference sequence). In DNA form, the CDR3 reads TGTGCCACCAGCAGGGACAGGGGTAGCACAGATACGCAGTATTTT. It translates to CATSRDRGSTDTQYF.

This chain uses TRBV30 with TRBJ1-2, with D tentatively TRBD1 (5 bases). The CDR3 sequence is 13 residues long. Germline V gene sequence: CDR1 GTSNPN, CDR2 SVGIG (reference sequence). The V end lost 5 bases, the J end lost 0 bases, and 10 bases lay between the germline ends. CDR3 nucleotide sequence: TGTGCCTGGGCAGGGAGTTCTAACTATGGCTACACCTTC. Its translation is CAWAGSSNYGYTF.

V and J are TRBV4-2 and TRBJ2-7; D is possibly TRBD1 or TRBD2 (5 bases each). Germline-derived CDR1 and CDR2 are LGHNA and YNFKEQ. The V gene lost 0 bases and the J gene lost 6 bases, with 9 bases spanning the gap. The CDR3 runs to 13 residues. The CDR3: CASSQELGREQYF. The CDR3 DNA sequence: TGTGCCAGCAGCCAAGAATTGGGACGCGAGCAGTACTTC.

This chain connects TRBV28 to TRBJ2-7, with a tentative D call TRBD1 (6 bases). Germline CDR1 MDHEN, CDR2 SYDVKM. V lost 3 bases and J lost 1, with 10 bases in between. The CDR3 has 14 residues. Written as DNA, the CDR3 is TGTGCCAGCAGTTTCAATGACAGGTCCTACGAGCAGTACTTC. It encodes CASSFNDRSYEQYF.

This clone was detected only once. The chain couples TRBV4-1 to TRBJ1-4, with a tentative D call TRBD1 (5 bases). CDR1 MGHRA and CDR2 YSYEKL come from the germline V gene. Trimming left V 1 base short and J 13 bases short, with 16 bases between. This CDR3 has 14 amino acids. CDR3 bases: TGCGCCAGCAGCCAAGTGGGGCTCGTCCACGGACTGTTTTTT. Its protein is CASSQVGLVHGLFF.